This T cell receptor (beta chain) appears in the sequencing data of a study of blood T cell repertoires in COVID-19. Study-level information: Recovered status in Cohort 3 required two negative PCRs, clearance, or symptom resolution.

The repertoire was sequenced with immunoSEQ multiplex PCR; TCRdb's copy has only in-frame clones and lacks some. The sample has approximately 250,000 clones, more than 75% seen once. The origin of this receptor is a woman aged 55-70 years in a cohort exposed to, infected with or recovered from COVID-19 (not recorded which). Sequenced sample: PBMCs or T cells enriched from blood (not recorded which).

The CDR3 DNA reads TGTGCCAGCAGCCCCGGCGGTGAAAAACTGTTTTTT. It codes for CASSPGGEKLFF. The chain joins TRBV3-1 (or the pseudogene TRBV3-2) to TRBJ1-4; D is ambiguous. Germline assignment: CDR1 LGHDT and CDR2 YNNKEL (reference sequence). Between the trimmed V and J ends, which lost 4 bases and 7 bases, there was a span of 7 bases. The CDR3 is made up of 12 amino acids.